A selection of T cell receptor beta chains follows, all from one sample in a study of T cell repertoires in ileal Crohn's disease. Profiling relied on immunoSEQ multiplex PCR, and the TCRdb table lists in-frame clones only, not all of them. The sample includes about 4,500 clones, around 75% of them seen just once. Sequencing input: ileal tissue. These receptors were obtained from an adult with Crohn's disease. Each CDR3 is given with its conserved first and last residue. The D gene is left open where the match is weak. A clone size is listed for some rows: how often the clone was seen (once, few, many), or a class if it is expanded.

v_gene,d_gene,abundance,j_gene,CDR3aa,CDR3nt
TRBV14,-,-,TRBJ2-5,CASSQAPGIQETQYF,TGTGCCAGCAGCCAAGCTCCAGGGATCCAAGAGACCCAGTACTTC
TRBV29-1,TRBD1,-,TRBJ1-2,CSVDQTGDPWSYTF,TGCAGCGTAGATCAAACAGGGGACCCCTGGAGCTACACCTTC
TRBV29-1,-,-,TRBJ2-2,CSAQAPGELFF,TGCAGCGCCCAGGCGCCCGGGGAGCTGTTTTTT
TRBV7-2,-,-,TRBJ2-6,CASGDISGANVLTF,TGTGCCAGCGGGGACATCTCTGGGGCCAACGTCCTGACTTTC
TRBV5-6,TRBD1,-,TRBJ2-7,CASSLGQGFYEQYF,TGTGCCAGCAGCTTGGGACAGGGTTTTTACGAGCAGTACTTC
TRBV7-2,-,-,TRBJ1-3,CASSSSGSGNTIYF,TGTGCCAGCAGCTCGAGCGGCTCTGGAAACACCATATATTTT
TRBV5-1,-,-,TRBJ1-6,CASSLATGNNSPLHF,TGCGCCAGCAGCTTGGCTACAGGGAATAATTCACCCCTCCACTTT
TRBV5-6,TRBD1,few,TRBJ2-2,CASSPDRGRRTGELFF,TGTGCCAGCAGCCCGGACAGGGGGCGCCGGACCGGGGAGCTGTTTTTT
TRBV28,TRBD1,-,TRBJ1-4,CASSSQGAGNEKLFF,TGTGCCAGCAGTTCCCAGGGGGCGGGTAATGAAAAACTGTTTTTT
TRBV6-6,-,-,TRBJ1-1,CASSYPGLRNTEAFF,TGTGCCAGCAGTTACCCGGGACTCCGGAACACTGAAGCTTTCTTT
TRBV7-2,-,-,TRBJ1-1,CASSLGQNTEAFF,TGTGCCAGCAGCTTGGGACAGAACACTGAAGCTTTCTTT
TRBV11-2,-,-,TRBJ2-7,CASSLDWGLHEQYF,TGTGCCAGCAGCTTAGATTGGGGGCTCCACGAGCAGTACTTC